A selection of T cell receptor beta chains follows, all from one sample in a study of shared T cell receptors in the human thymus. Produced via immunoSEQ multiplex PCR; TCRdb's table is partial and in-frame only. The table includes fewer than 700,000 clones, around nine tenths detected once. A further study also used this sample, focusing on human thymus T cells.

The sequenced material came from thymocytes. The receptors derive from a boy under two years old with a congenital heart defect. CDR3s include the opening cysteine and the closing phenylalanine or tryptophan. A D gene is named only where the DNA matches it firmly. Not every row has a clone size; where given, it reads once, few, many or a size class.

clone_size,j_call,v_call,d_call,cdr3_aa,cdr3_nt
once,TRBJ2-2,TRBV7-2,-,CASSSGVEELFF,TGTGCCAGCAGCTCAGGGGTAGAGGAGCTGTTTTTT
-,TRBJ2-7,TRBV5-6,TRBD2,CASSPRTSGTEEQYF,TGTGCCAGCAGCCCAAGGACTAGCGGGACGGAGGAGCAGTACTTC
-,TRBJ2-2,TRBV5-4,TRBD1,CASSLRGQDNTGELFF,TGTGCCAGCAGCTTGAGGGGACAGGATAACACCGGGGAGCTGTTTTTT
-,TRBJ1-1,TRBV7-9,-,CASSLDNRRAFF,TGTGCCAGCAGCTTAGACAACAGGCGAGCTTTCTTT
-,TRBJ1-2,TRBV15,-,CATSRELARTGTF,TGTGCCACCAGCAGAGAGCTGGCCAGGACGGGAACCTTC
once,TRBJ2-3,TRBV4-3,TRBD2,CASSQDRPRHSGSTPDTQYF,TGCGCCAGCAGCCAAGATCGTCCAAGGCATAGCGGGAGTACCCCAGATACGCAGTATTTT
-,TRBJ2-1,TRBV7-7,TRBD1,CASSRAGDRATYNEQFF,TGTGCCAGCAGCCGCGCCGGGGACAGGGCGACCTACAATGAGCAGTTCTTC
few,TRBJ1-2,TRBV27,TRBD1,CASSLLGTGALGGYTF,TGTGCCAGCAGTTTATTGGGGACAGGGGCCCTTGGAGGCTACACCTTC
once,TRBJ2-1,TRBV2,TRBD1,CASSDFRDRANEQFF,TGTGCCAGCAGTGATTTTAGGGACAGGGCGAATGAGCAGTTCTTC
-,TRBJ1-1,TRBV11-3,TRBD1,CASSSGQGGSTEAFF,TGTGCCAGCAGCTCCGGACAGGGGGGTAGCACTGAAGCTTTCTTT
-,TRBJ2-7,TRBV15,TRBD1,CATSADRGTGPLSYEQYF,TGTGCCACCAGCGCGGATCGGGGGACAGGGCCTCTCTCCTACGAGCAGTACTTC
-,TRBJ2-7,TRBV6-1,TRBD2,CASSEPQEEAGAAYEQYF,TGTGCCAGCAGTGAACCCCAGGAAGAAGCGGGAGCGGCCTACGAGCAGTACTTC
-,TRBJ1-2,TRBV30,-,CAWDKHGTPLGGYTF,TGTGCCTGGGACAAGCATGGGACTCCACTCGGGGGCTACACCTTC
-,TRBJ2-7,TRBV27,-,CASSGRWDKGHEQYF,TGTGCCAGCAGTGGACGGTGGGACAAGGGCCACGAGCAGTACTTC
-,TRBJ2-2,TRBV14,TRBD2,CASSPGRQGTSGITNTGELFF,TGTGCCAGCAGCCCGGGACGCCAAGGGACTAGCGGGATCACGAACACCGGGGAGCTGTTTTTT
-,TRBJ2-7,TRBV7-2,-,CASSLAPEGAYEQYF,TGTGCCAGCAGCTTAGCGCCCGAGGGGGCCTACGAGCAGTACTTC
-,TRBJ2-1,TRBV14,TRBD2,CASSPPTSGTSSYNEQFF,TGTGCCAGCAGCCCACCGACTAGCGGGACCTCATCCTACAATGAGCAGTTCTTC
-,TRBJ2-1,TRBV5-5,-,CASFPPLTPNNEQFF,TGTGCCAGCTTCCCCCCCCTAACCCCAAACAATGAGCAGTTCTTC
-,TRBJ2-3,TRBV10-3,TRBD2,CAISEEATSGRKKTDTQYF,TGTGCCATCAGTGAGGAGGCGACTAGCGGGAGGAAGAAAACAGATACGCAGTATTTT
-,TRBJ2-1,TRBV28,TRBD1,CASSCTGTGANNEQFF,TGTGCCAGCAGTTGTACCGGGACAGGCGCAAACAATGAGCAGTTCTTC
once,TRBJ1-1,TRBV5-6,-,CASSFASGTKNTEAFF,TGTGCCAGCAGCTTTGCCTCCGGGACAAAGAACACTGAAGCTTTCTTT
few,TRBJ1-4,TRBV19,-,CASPWEGAELFF,TGTGCCAGCCCCTGGGAGGGTGCGGAACTGTTTTTT
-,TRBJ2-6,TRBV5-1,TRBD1,CASSLGGTGANPGANVLTF,TGCGCCAGCAGCTTGGGGGGGACAGGGGCTAATCCGGGGGCCAACGTCCTGACTTTC
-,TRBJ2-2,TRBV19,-,CASTQNPGVNGTGELFF,TGTGCCAGTACTCAAAACCCGGGGGTCAACGGCACCGGGGAGCTGTTTTTT
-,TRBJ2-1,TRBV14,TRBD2,CASSHASGDNEQFF,TGTGCCAGCAGCCATGCTAGCGGAGACAATGAGCAGTTCTTC
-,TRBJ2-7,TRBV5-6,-,CASSLAGRSRSYEQYF,TGTGCCAGCAGCTTGGCCGGCAGGTCTCGCTCCTACGAGCAGTACTTC
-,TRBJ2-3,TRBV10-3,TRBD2,CAISESRREGTDTQYF,TGTGCCATCAGTGAGTCGAGGCGGGAGGGCACAGATACGCAGTATTTT
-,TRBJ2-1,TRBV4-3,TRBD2,CASRPGTSPYNEQFF,TGCGCCAGCAGGCCCGGGACTAGCCCATACAATGAGCAGTTCTTC
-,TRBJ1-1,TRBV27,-,CASSLRGGLRNEAFF,TGTGCCAGCAGTTTAAGAGGGGGTCTGAGGAATGAAGCTTTCTTT
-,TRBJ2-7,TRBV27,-,CASSLLAQGSAYEQYF,TGTGCCAGCAGCCTGCTCGCCCAGGGATCGGCCTACGAGCAGTACTTC
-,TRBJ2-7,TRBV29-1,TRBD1,CSVTGVSSYEQYF,TGCAGCGTGACAGGGGTCAGCTCCTACGAGCAGTACTTC
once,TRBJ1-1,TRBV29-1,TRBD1,CSDQTGWTEAFF,TGCAGCGACCAGACAGGGTGGACTGAAGCTTTCTTT
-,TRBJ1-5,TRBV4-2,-,CASSHPGHPYQPQHF,TGTGCCAGCAGCCACCCGGGACACCCCTATCAGCCCCAGCATTTT
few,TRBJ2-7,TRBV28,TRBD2,CASSAGGYEQYF,TGTGCCAGCAGTGCGGGGGGCTACGAGCAGTACTTC
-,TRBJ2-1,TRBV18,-,CASRTPRENSYNEQFF,TGTGCCAGCCGAACCCCCCGAGAAAACTCCTACAATGAGCAGTTCTTC
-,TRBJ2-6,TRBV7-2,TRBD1,CASSFPGTGLSGANVLTF,TGTGCCAGCAGCTTCCCTGGGACAGGGCTCTCTGGGGCCAACGTCCTGACTTTC
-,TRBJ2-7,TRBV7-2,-,CASSLQEFQREEQYF,TGTGCCAGCAGCTTGCAGGAGTTTCAGAGGGAAGAGCAGTACTTC
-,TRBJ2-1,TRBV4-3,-,CASSPVDNGTLHNEQFF,TGCGCCAGCAGCCCCGTTGACAATGGGACTCTACACAATGAGCAGTTCTTC
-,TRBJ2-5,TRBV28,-,CASRAGQGRLFSQETQYF,TGTGCCAGCAGGGCGGGGCAGGGACGGCTGTTTAGCCAAGAGACCCAGTACTTC
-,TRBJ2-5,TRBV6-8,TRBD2,CASSYANPGLGVLETQYF,TGTGCCAGCAGTTACGCCAATCCGGGACTAGGGGTCTTGGAGACCCAGTACTTC
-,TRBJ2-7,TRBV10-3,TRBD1,CAIRDRGANEQYF,TGTGCCATCAGGGACAGGGGCGCGAACGAGCAGTACTTC
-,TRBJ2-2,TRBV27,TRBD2,CASSCYGGSRDTGELFF,TGTGCCAGCAGTTGTTATGGCGGGAGTCGGGACACCGGGGAGCTGTTTTTT
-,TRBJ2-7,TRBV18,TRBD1,CASSRSGQVHYEQYF,TGTGCCAGCTCACGATCGGGACAGGTACACTACGAGCAGTACTTC
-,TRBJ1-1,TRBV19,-,CASSMVAANTEAFF,TGTGCCAGTAGTATGGTGGCTGCGAACACTGAAGCTTTCTTT